This T cell receptor beta chain came from a study of T cell responses to AZD1222 COVID-19 vaccine. The ends were cut back, 4 bases at V and 1 base at J, with 11 bases in the middle. The CDR3 covers 14 residues. CDR1 is SGHNT, CDR2 YYREEE, per germline (reference sequence). Study-level findings and limits: Unmutated regions of variants are reportedly targeted by nearly half of spike-specific TCRs. Baseline testing showed seropositivity in only a handful of AZD1222 recipients. Recipients of two AZD1222 doses showed rising Spike-specific TCR breadth and depth. The donor cohort was predominantly white British with a female majority, and clonal diversity may have been underestimated.

Concerning this clone itself: Its antigen is currently unknown.

Assay: immunoSEQ multiplex PCR; the TCRdb copy retains only in-frame clones and omits some. The sample consists of roughly 29,000 clones, roughly 92% of them appearing once. This sequence originates from an adult in good health. The input for sequencing was peripheral blood, taken on day 0 of AZD1222 vaccination. The gene calls are TRBV5-4 and TRBJ1-1, with a tentative D call TRBD1 (5 bases). The CDR3 nucleotides are TGTGCCAGCAGCCCTCCGGGACGGAACACTGAAGCTTTCTTT. Translation gives CASSPPGRNTEAFF.